This T cell receptor beta chain was sequenced for a study of early T cells in non-severe SARS-CoV-2 infection (dated by TCRdb to about 2021). Some background on the complete study: TCR sequencing used bulk RNA from unsorted whole blood, so alpha and beta chains could not be paired. Overall study results and their limits: VDJdb matching was skewed toward anti-spike CD8 responses, so virus-specific expansions were likely underestimated and private and CD4 specificities were missed.

Set within a cohort of healthcare workers in London, UK, this nested case-control study involved weekly PCR testing of nasopharyngeal swabs along with blood sampling. Healthcare workers were recruited during the week of the UK lockdown, between 23 and 31 March 2020, and followed weekly for up to roughly 16 weeks. This clonotype was seen ten or more times. Its antigen is not yet known. Base qualities are not provided; no much larger clone lies one nucleotide away. The CDR3, from cysteine to phenylalanine, totals 13 residues. Only CDR3 DNA is held: 39 bases, read in frame from base 1. The germline V gene yields SGHVS for CDR1 and FQNEAQ for CDR2. Between the V and J ends, shortened by 5 bases and 5 bases respectively, the junction contains 12 bases. Library method: 5' RACE. Sequenced using a NextSeq 500. In the TCR library protocol, unique molecular identifiers were attached to individual cDNA molecules to correct for PCR bias and sequencing error. TCR alpha and beta chains were both sequenced, and the abundances of alpha and beta sequences in each sample were closely correlated with each other. In the source study's methods: Decombinator V4 was used to annotate the V gene, J gene and CDR3 of the TCR sequences. TCRs were defined as expanded if a significant change between any two time points was detected under a Poisson model with p below 0.0001. TCR abundances were normalised to the total number of TCRs sequenced per sample and expressed as counts per million. TRAV1-2 paired with TRAJ12, TRAJ20 or TRAJ33 defined MAIT TCRs, while TRAV10 paired with TRAJ18 defined iNKT TCRs. VDJdb, accessed on 1 November 2021, was searched for TCRs annotated for CMV, EBV and SARS-CoV-2, and TCRs annotated for more than one antigen were excluded. TCRdb's own reprocessing of the public reads used fastp at Q25 and MiXCR and kept productive beta chains. Entries that share a CDR3 protein sequence are merged under the most common genes and DNA. The V and J calls follow TCRdb's processing rather than the paper's. Here the sample has some 22,000 distinct CDR3 sequences; approximately 4.5% occur a single time. 7.8% of the sample is taken by the ten largest.

Rearrangement joined TRBV7-8 to TRBJ2-5; the D element might be TRBD1 or TRBD2, as each aligns at 5 bases. Sequencing was done on a sample of whole blood. This TCR was sampled from an adult who was a healthcare worker with PCR-confirmed SARS-CoV-2 infection or an uninfected control (not recorded which). CDR3 loop: CASSRDPGETQYF. The DNA sequence is TGTGCCAGCAGCCGGGACCCGGGCGAGACCCAGTACTTC. The full variable domain, with segments outside the CDR3 supplied by the reference TRBV7-8 and TRBJ2-5 proteins, appears as GAGVSQSPRYKVAKRGQDVALRCDPISGHVSLFWYQQALGQGPEFLTYFQNEAQLDKSGLPSDRFFAERPEGSVSTLKIQRTQQEDSAVYLCASSRDPGETQYFGPGTRLLVL.